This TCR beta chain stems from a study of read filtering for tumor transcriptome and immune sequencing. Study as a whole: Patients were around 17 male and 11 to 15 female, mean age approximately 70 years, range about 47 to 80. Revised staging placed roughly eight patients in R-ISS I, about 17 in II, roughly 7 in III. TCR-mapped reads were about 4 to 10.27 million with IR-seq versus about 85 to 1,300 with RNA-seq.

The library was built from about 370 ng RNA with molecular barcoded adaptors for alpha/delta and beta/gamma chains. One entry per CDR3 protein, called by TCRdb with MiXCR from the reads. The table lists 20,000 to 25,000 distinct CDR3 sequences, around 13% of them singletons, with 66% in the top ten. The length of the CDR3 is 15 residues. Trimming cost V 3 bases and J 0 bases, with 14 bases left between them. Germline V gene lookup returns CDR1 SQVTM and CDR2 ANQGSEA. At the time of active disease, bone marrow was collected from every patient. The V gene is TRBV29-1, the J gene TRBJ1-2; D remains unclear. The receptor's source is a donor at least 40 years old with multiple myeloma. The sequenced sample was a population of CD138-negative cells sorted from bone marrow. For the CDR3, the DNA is TGCAGCGTTGAGAGGCATTCCCCCTCTAACTATGGCTACACCTTC. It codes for CSVERHSPSNYGYTF.